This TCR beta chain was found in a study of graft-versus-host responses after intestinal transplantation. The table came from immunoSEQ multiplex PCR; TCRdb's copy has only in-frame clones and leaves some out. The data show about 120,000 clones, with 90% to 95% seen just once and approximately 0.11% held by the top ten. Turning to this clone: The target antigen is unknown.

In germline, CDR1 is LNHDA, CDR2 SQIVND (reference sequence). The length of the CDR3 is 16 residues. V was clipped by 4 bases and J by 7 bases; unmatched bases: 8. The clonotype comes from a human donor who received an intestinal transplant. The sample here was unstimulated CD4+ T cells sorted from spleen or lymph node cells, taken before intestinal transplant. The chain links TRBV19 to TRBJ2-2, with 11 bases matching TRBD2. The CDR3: CASSRTSGWLGGELFF. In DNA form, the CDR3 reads TGTGCCAGTAGTAGGACTAGCGGGTGGTTGGGCGGGGAGCTGTTTTTT.